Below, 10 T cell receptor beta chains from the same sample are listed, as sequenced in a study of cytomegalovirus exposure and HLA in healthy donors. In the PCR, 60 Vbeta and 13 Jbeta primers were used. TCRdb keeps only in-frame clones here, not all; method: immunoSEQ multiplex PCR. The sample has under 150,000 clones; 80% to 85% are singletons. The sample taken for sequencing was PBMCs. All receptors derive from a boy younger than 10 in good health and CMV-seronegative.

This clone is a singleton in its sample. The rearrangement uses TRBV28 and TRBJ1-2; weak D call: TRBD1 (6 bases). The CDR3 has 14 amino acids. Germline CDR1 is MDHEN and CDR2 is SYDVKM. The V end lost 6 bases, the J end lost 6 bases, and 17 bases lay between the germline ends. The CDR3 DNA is TGTGCCAGCAGAGAACCAGGGGCACTCCATGGCTACACCTTC. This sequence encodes CASREPGALHGYTF.

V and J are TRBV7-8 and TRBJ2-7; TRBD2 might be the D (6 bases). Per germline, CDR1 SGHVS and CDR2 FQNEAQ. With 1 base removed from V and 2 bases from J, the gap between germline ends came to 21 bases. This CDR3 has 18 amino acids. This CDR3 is CASSLDNRLVNQPYEQYF. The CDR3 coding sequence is TGTGCCAGCAGCTTAGATAATCGACTAGTCAACCAACCCTACGAGCAGTACTTC.

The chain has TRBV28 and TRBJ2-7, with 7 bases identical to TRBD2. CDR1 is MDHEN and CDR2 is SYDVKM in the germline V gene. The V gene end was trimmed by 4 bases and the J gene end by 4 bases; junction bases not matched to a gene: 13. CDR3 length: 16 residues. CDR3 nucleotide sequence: TGTGCCAGCAGTTCCGTAGCGGGTCGAGGGTTGTACGAGCAGTACTTC. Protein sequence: CASSSVAGRGLYEQYF.

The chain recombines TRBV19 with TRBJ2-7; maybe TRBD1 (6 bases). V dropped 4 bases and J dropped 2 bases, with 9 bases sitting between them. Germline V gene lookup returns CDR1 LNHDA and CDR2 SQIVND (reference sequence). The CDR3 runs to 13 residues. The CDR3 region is CASSRRTAYEQYF. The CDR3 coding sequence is TGTGCCAGTAGTAGACGGACAGCCTACGAGCAGTACTTC.

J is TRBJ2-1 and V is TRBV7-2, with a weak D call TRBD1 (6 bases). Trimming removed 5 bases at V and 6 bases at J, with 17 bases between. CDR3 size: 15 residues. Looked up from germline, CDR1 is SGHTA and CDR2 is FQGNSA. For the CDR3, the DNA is TGTGCCAGCAGCCCCACGGGGCAGGGGATCAATGAGCAGTTCTTC. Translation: CASSPTGQGINEQFF.

The DNA of the CDR3 is TGTGCCAGCAGCTTCGCGAGTGGACAGGGTAACGCGCAGTACTTC. Protein product: CASSFASGQGNAQYF. This chain links TRBV7-2 with TRBJ2-7; 8 positions match TRBD1. CDR1 SGHTA and CDR2 FQGNSA come from the germline V gene. V shed 3 bases, J shed 9 bases, and the junction held 13 bases outside the gene matches. The CDR3 has 15 amino acids.

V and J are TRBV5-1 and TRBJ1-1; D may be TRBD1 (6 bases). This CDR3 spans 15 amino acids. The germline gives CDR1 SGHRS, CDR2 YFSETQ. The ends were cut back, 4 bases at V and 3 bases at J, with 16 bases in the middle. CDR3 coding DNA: TGCGCCAGCAGCACCCGGACAGCGTGGGACACTGAAGCTTTCTTT. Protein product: CASSTRTAWDTEAFF.

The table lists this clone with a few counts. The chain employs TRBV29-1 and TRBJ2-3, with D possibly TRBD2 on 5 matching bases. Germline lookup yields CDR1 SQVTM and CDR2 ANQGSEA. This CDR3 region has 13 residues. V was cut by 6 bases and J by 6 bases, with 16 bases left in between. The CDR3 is CSVLRGFEDTQYF. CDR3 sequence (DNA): TGCAGCGTCCTTCGGGGATTTGAGGATACGCAGTATTTT.

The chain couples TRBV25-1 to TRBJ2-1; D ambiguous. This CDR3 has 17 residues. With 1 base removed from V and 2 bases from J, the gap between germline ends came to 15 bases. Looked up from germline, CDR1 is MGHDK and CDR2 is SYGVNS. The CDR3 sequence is CASSELFHSLPYNEQFF. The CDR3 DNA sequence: TGTGCCAGCAGTGAATTATTCCATAGTCTTCCCTACAATGAGCAGTTCTTC.

CDR3: CASSESPWRGRSIVDQPQHF. The CDR3 nucleotides read TGCGCCAGCAGTGAGTCCCCTTGGCGGGGCCGAAGCATTGTCGATCAGCCCCAGCATTTT. This sequence joins TRBV10-2 and TRBJ1-5, with D possibly matching TRBD1 (5 bases). V was trimmed by 0 bases and J by 5 bases, leaving 26 bases between them. Germline CDR1 WSHSY, CDR2 SAAADI. This CDR3 spans 20 amino acids.